In this sample, the clone carrying this T cell receptor beta chain turned up a few times. Its antigen is as yet unknown. Mismatch with germline at one junction end may stem from a read error. The people who gave samples were healthy Caucasians from Russia, aged roughly 6 to 90. Sample-barcoded 5' priming and a J-beta primer mix drove a second PCR of about 6 to 12 cycles. TCRdb redid the calling of the 5' RACE reads with MiXCR, one entry per CDR3 protein. The data hold about 800,000 distinct CDR3 sequences, with around 25% observed a single time. This CDR3 has 15 amino acids. Looked up from germline, CDR1 is LNHNV and CDR2 is YYDKDF (reference sequence). This sample stems from a study of blood T cells in healthy people across ages. General study findings and limits: While age rose, TCR beta diversity per million T cells dropped in a roughly linear way.

This same sample was also part of a study on T cells of mothers and their children.

The TCR was taken from a boy aged 5-17 years in good health. The sample taken for sequencing was blood. The J gene is TRBJ2-7, the V gene TRBV15; a weak D match, TRBD1 (5 bases). CDR3 nucleotides: TGTGCCACCAGCGTTAAGGTGACAGCAACCTACGAGCAATACTTC. Protein product: CATSVKVTATYEQYF. Filled out from reference TRBV15 and TRBJ2-7, the complete variable domain reads DAMVIQNPRYQVTQFGKPVTLSCSQTLNHNVMYWYQQKSSQAPKLLFHYYDKDFNNEADTPDNFQSRRPNTSFCFLDIRSPGLGDTAMYLCATSVKVTATYEQYFGPGTRLTVT.